These 27 T cell receptor beta chains came from one sample sequenced in a study of blood T cells in healthy people across ages (dated by TCRdb to 2014 to 2015). The protocol used for the library was 5' RACE. Sequenced using an Illumina HiSeq 2500. A second roughly 6 to 12 cycle PCR used a sample-barcoded 5' primer and a J-beta primer mix. Starting from the raw public reads, TCRdb applied fastp trimming at Q25, assembled clones with MiXCR and retained in-frame beta chains. CDR3 protein duplicates are merged, each entry listing the most common genes and DNA. Present in this sample are some 730,000 distinct CDR3 sequences, about 24% of which were seen just once. Jointly, the top ten make up around a fifth of the sample. The sample comprised blood. All receptors derive from a man aged 65 to 79 in good health.

The chain uses TRBV7-9 and TRBJ1-2; 8 positions agree with TRBD1. V lost 5 bases, J lost 8 bases, and 10 bases stayed unmatched. The CDR3 covers 14 residues. In germline, CDR1 is SEHNR, CDR2 FQNEAQ (reference sequence). CDR3 loop: CASSIGQGVKGYTF. The DNA for the CDR3 is TGTGCCAGCAGCATTGGACAGGGTGTTAAGGGCTACACCTTC. The full variable domain, in which reference TRBV7-9 and TRBJ1-2 provide the parts outside the CDR3, is DTGVSQNPRHKITKRGQNVTFRCDPISEHNRLYWYRQTLGQGPEFLTYFQNEAQLEKSRLLSDRFSAERPKGSFSTLEIQRTEQGDSAMYLCASSIGQGVKGYTFGSGTRLTVV.

The rearrangement links TRBV12-3 or TRBV12-4 to TRBJ2-1; D possibly matches TRBD1 or TRBD2 (6 bases each). V dropped 7 bases and J dropped 4 bases, with 17 bases sitting between them. CDR3 length: 15 amino acids. The DNA of the CDR3 is TGTGCCAGCATGAAGGGGGAGGTACGATACAATGAGCAGTTCTTC. Translated, it gives CASMKGEVRYNEQFF.

The chain combines TRBV20-1 with TRBJ1-5; possibly TRBD1 for D (5 bases). CDR3 size: 16 residues. Trimming left V 0 bases short and J 0 bases short, with 12 bases between. The germline CDR1 and CDR2 sequences are DFQATT and SNEGSKA (reference sequence). The CDR3 is CSARDGRTSSNQPQHF. The CDR3 DNA is TGCAGTGCTAGAGATGGTAGGACATCTAGCAATCAGCCCCAGCATTTT.

This chain joins TRBV3-1 and TRBJ1-2, with TRBD1 matching over 7 bases. Germline values: CDR1 LGHDT, CDR2 YNNKEL (reference sequence). The trim removed 5 bases at V and 3 bases at J, leaving 6 bases unmatched. This CDR3 region has 14 residues. CDR3 region: CASSTTGTHYGYTF. The CDR3 DNA reads TGTGCCAGCAGCACGACAGGGACCCACTATGGCTACACCTTC.

This clonotype was detected ten times or more. This sequence joins TRBV5-8 and TRBJ2-1; TRBD2 matches at 13 bases. The ends lost 8 bases at V and 9 bases at J; junction bases unmatched: 8. The CDR3 totals 14 residues. CDR1 and CDR2 from the germline V gene are SGHTS and YDEGEE. The CDR3 spells CASLGGLAGTEQFF. CDR3 DNA: TGTGCCAGTCTCGGGGGACTAGCGGGGACTGAGCAGTTCTTC.

V usage is TRBV12-3 or TRBV12-4 and J usage is TRBJ1-4, with D possibly matching TRBD1 (6 bases). CDR3 length equals 14 residues. The ends were cut back, 6 bases at V and 0 bases at J, with 8 bases in the middle. The CDR3 coding sequence is TGTGCCAGCAGCCGACAGGCAACTAATGAAAAACTGTTTTTT. This gives the protein CASSRQATNEKLFF.

The sample holds a few counts of this clonotype. V and J are TRBV29-1 and TRBJ2-1, with D possibly TRBD1 on 6 matching bases. The ends were cut back, 8 bases at V and 8 bases at J, with 19 bases in the middle. This CDR3 region has 13 residues. In germline, CDR1 is SQVTM, CDR2 ANQGSEA. CDR3 DNA: TGCAGCACACCAAGGTGGGGGCTGGATGAGCAGTTCTTC. Its translation: CSTPRWGLDEQFF.

The V call is TRBV27, the J call TRBJ2-4, with D possibly matching TRBD2 (5 bases). V shed 5 bases and J shed 7 bases, with 15 bases lying between them. Germline lookup yields CDR1 MNHEY and CDR2 SMNVEV (reference sequence). This CDR3 region has 14 residues. For the CDR3, the DNA is TGTGCCAGCAGTCCAAATCTAGCCGGGAACATTCAGTACTTC. It is translated as CASSPNLAGNIQYF.

The count of this clonotype is one. This chain joins TRBV7-3 and TRBJ2-1, with a possible D match to TRBD2 (6 bases). The CDR3 runs to 14 residues. Germline loops: CDR1 SGHTA, CDR2 FQGTGA. The ends were cut back, 0 bases at V and 13 bases at J, with 16 bases in the middle. The CDR3 DNA is TGTGCCAGCAGCTTAACTAGCGGCCCTGGAGGACAGTTCTTC. Residues: CASSLTSGPGGQFF.

The rearrangement uses TRBV12-3 or TRBV12-4 and TRBJ1-4, with 8 bases lining up with TRBD1. Losses at the gene ends were 3 bases for V and 10 bases for J; bases not matched to a gene: 10. The CDR3 totals 15 residues. CDR3 loop: CASSFSGGRAGKLFF. The DNA of the CDR3 is TGTGCCAGCAGTTTCTCAGGGGGCCGAGCGGGAAAACTGTTTTTT.

V and J are TRBV29-1 and TRBJ1-2; TRBD1 is a possible D gene (6 bases). Germline CDR1 SQVTM, CDR2 ANQGSEA. This CDR3 comprises 15 residues. The V end lost 0 bases, the J end lost 4 bases, and 15 bases lay between the germline ends. In DNA, the CDR3 is TGCAGCGTTGAAGATCTCCCAGGGGCGTTCTATGGCTACACCTTC. Translated, it gives CSVEDLPGAFYGYTF.

The chain uses TRBV6-1 and TRBJ1-1; maybe TRBD1 (6 bases). This CDR3 spans 16 amino acids. Trimming took off 11 bases at V and 1 base at J, with 23 bases between the two ends. The V gene's germline CDR1 is MNHNS and CDR2 SASEGT. In DNA, the CDR3 is TGTGCCGGGGGGGGTGGGGGGACACCTGCGAACACTGAAGCTTTCTTT. Its protein is CAGGGGGTPANTEAFF.

This clonotype was counted between two and nine times. This chain joins TRBV29-1 and TRBJ1-1; unclear D gene. Trimming cost V 5 bases and J 0 bases, with 10 bases left between them. Germline V gives CDR1 SQVTM, CDR2 ANQGSEA. The length of the CDR3 is 13 residues. The CDR3 loop is CSVKGSLNTEAFF. The CDR3 bases are TGCAGCGTTAAAGGGTCCTTGAACACTGAAGCTTTCTTT.

In this sample, this clonotype turned up a few times. As DNA, the CDR3 is TGTGCCAGCAGCGCAGAGGGACTAGGAGCCAATGAGCAGTTCTTC. Translated: CASSAEGLGANEQFF. The J gene is TRBJ2-1, the V gene TRBV7-9, with 8 bases identical to TRBD2. Trimming removed 5 bases from V and 6 bases from J; junction bases left unmatched: 9. This CDR3 region has 15 residues. Per the germline V gene, CDR1 is SEHNR and CDR2 is FQNEAQ (reference sequence).

The count of this clonotype is one. Since a much larger clone is just one base distant, this may be a read error. The chain is built from TRBV12-3 or TRBV12-4 and TRBJ2-3; 12 nucleotides agree with TRBD1. The length of the CDR3 is 14 residues. The CDR3 DNA reads as TGTGCCAGCAGACGGGGACAGGGGGCAGATGCGCAGTATTTT. It codes for CASRRGQGADAQYF.

This clonotype was detected ten times or more. The rearrangement uses TRBV29-1 and TRBJ2-2, with TRBD1 as a possible D gene (6 bases). Germline CDR1 reads SQVTM; CDR2 reads ANQGSEA. This CDR3 spans 14 amino acids. The V gene lost 7 bases and the J gene lost 6 bases, with 18 bases spanning the gap. The CDR3 loop is CSARGNRVAGELFF. Written as DNA, the CDR3 is TGCAGCGCTCGGGGAAACAGGGTGGCCGGGGAGCTGTTTTTT.

This rearrangement joins TRBV7-2 to TRBJ2-4; 11 positions agree with TRBD2. Trimming removed 2 bases from V and 15 bases from J; junction bases left unmatched: 6. From germline, CDR1 is SGHTA and CDR2 FQGNSA. The CDR3 runs 13 residues. The DNA of the CDR3 is TGTGCCAGCAGCTTAACGGGACTAGCGGCCAGGTACTTC. The encoded protein is CASSLTGLAARYF.

This clonotype was recorded a few times. The chain recombines TRBV12-3 or TRBV12-4 with TRBJ1-3; TRBD1 aligns across 9 bases. V trimming: 6 bases; J trimming: 4 bases; junction bases outside the gene matches: 19. This CDR3 is 19 amino acids long. The CDR3 region has the DNA TGTGCCAGCAGGAGCGCGGACAGGGGCTCCGAGATGCGGGGAAACACCATATATTTT. Amino acids: CASRSADRGSEMRGNTIYF.

This clonotype was observed a handful of times. This CDR3 is CASSSGRGYEQYV. In nucleotides, the CDR3 is TGCGCCAGCAGCTCGGGTCGGGGTTACGAGCAGTACGTC. This chain uses TRBV5-1 with TRBJ2-7; D might be TRBD2 (5 bases). CDR3 length equals 13 residues. The ends were cut back, 3 bases at V and 4 bases at J, with 11 bases in the middle. CDR1 and CDR2 (germline): SGHRS, YFSETQ.

The chain joins TRBV4-1 to TRBJ1-5; a weak D match, TRBD1 (5 bases). This CDR3 has 14 amino acids. Germline CDR1 and CDR2: MGHRA and YSYEKL. Trimming removed 0 bases at V and 6 bases at J, with 9 bases between. The CDR3 region has the DNA TGCGCCAGCAGCCAAGAAAGGGGTGCTCAGCCCCAGCATTTT. Residues: CASSQERGAQPQHF.

This clonotype came up many times. This rearrangement joins TRBV20-1 to TRBJ2-1; 12 bases map to TRBD1. The V and J ends lost 6 bases and 3 bases, in that order; junction bases with no gene match: 15. Germline CDR1 reads DFQATT; CDR2 reads SNEGSKA (reference sequence). CDR3 length: 18 amino acids. The CDR3 reads CSAEALTGTGGVYNEQFF. The CDR3 coding sequence is TGCAGTGCGGAGGCACTTACCGGGACAGGGGGCGTCTACAATGAGCAGTTCTTC.

This CDR3 is CASSHGGNNQPQHF. The DNA of the CDR3 is TGTGCCAGCAGCCACGGAGGAAACAATCAGCCCCAGCATTTT. The chain has TRBV7-9 and TRBJ1-5, with D uncertain. The CDR3 sequence is 14 residues long. Trimming pared 5 bases from V and 3 bases from J, leaving 11 bases between. Looked up from germline, CDR1 is SEHNR and CDR2 is FQNEAQ (reference sequence).

This clonotype has a handful of counts. This chain's CDR3 is CASSKDGSGGPGNEQFF. The CDR3 nucleotides read TGTGCCAGCAGCAAAGATGGGAGCGGGGGGCCCGGGAATGAGCAGTTCTTC. This sequence joins TRBV21-1 and TRBJ2-1; no check of the table's D call, TRBD2, against the DNA was made. TRBV21-1 constitutes a pseudogene. CDR3 length: 17 amino acids.

The sample holds one count of this clonotype. DNA for the CDR3: TGCAGTGCAACACAGGATAACTATGGCTACACCTTC. Translated, it gives CSATQDNYGYTF. The gene calls are TRBV20-1 and TRBJ1-2, with D tentatively TRBD1 (5 bases). Germline CDR1 reads DFQATT; CDR2 reads SNEGSKA (reference sequence). This CDR3 has 12 residues. Trimming stripped 6 bases from V and 1 base from J, with 9 bases between.

This clonotype was detected only a few times. V usage is TRBV12-3 or TRBV12-4 and J usage is TRBJ2-3; TRBD1 matches at 7 bases. The CDR3 spans 15 residues. The ends lost 0 bases at V and 6 bases at J; junction bases unmatched: 6. CDR3 in amino acids: CASSLATGSSDTQYF. CDR3 sequence (DNA): TGTGCCAGCAGTTTAGCGACAGGGTCGTCGGATACGCAGTATTTT.

The J gene is TRBJ2-5, the V gene TRBV11-2; a weak D match, TRBD1 (5 bases). This CDR3 is 13 amino acids long. Per germline, CDR1 SGHAT and CDR2 FQNNGV. The germline V and J ends were trimmed by 1 base and 4 bases, with 7 bases remaining between them. CDR3 region: CASSLGGTETQYF. The CDR3 region has the DNA TGTGCCAGCAGCTTAGGGGGCACAGAGACCCAGTACTTC. The entire variable domain, with the rest obtained from reference TRBV11-2 and TRBJ2-5, is as follows: EAGVAQSPRYKIIEKRQSVAFWCNPISGHATLYWYQQILGQGPKLLIQFQNNGVVDDSQLPKDRFSAERLKGVDSTLKIQPAKLEDSAVYLCASSLGGTETQYFGPGTRLLVL.

The gene calls are TRBV6-5 and TRBJ2-5; D may be TRBD1 or TRBD2 (6 bases each). The germline gives CDR1 MNHEY, CDR2 SVGAGI. The CDR3 sequence is 14 residues long. Trimming pared 1 base from V and 2 bases from J, leaving 8 bases between. The chain's CDR3 is CASSYWGAQETQYF. DNA for the CDR3: TGTGCCAGCAGTTACTGGGGGGCACAAGAGACCCAGTACTTC.